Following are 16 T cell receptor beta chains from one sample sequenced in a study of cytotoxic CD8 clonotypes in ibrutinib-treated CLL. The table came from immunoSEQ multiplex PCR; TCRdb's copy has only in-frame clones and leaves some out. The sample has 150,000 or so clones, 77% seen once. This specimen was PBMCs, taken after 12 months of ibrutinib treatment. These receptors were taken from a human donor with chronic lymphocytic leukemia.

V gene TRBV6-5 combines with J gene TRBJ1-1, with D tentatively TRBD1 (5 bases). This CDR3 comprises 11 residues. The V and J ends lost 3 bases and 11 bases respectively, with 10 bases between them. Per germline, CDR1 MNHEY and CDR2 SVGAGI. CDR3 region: CASSYGTEAFF. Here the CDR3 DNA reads TGTGCCAGCAGTTATGGGACGGAGGCTTTCTTT.

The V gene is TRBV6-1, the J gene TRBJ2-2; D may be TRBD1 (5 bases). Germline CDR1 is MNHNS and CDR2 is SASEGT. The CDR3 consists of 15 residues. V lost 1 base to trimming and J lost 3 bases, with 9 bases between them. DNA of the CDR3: TGTGCCAGCAGTGAAGGCAGGGATGACACCGGGGAGCTGTTTTTT. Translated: CASSEGRDDTGELFF.

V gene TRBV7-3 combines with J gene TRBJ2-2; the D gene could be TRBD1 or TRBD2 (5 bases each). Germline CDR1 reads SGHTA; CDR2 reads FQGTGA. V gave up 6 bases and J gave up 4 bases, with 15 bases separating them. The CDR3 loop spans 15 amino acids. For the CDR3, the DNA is TGTGCCAGCAGTTACGACAGACTATCCACCGGGGAGCTGTTTTTT. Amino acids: CASSYDRLSTGELFF.

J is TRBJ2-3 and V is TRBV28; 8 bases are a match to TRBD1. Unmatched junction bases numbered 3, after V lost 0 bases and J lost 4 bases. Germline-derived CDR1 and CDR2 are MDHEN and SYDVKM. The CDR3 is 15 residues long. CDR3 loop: CASSLWDRDADTQYF. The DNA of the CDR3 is TGTGCCAGCAGTTTATGGGACAGGGATGCAGATACGCAGTATTTT.

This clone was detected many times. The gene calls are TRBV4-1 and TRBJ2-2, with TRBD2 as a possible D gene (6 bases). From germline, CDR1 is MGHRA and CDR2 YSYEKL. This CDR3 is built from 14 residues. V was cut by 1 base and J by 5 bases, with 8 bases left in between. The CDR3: CASSQGTTTGELFF. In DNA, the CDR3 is TGCGCCAGCAGCCAAGGGACTACTACCGGGGAGCTGTTTTTT.

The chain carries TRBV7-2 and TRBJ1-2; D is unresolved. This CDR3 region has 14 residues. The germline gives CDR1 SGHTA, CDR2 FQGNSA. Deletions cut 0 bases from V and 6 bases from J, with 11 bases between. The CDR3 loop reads CASSLAEYINGYTF. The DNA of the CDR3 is TGTGCCAGCAGCTTAGCAGAGTACATTAATGGCTACACCTTC.

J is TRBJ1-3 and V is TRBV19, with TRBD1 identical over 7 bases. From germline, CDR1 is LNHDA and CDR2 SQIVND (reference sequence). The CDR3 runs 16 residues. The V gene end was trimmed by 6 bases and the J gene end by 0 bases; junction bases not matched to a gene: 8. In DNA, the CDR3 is TGTGCCAGTAGCTCACAGGGGACAAGCTCTGGAAACACCATATATTTT. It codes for CASSSQGTSSGNTIYF.

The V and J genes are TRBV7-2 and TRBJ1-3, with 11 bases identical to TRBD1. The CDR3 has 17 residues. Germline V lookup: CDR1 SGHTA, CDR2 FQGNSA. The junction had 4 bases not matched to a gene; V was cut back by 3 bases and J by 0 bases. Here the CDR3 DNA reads TGTGCCAGCAGCTTCGGGACAGGGGGAGCCTCTGGAAACACCATATATTTT. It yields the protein CASSFGTGGASGNTIYF.

The CDR3 DNA sequence: TGTGCCAGCAGCGTAAGCGGGGTGGGCTACAATGAGCAGTTCTTC. This encodes CASSVSGVGYNEQFF. The chain uses TRBV9 and TRBJ2-1; 7 nucleotides line up with TRBD2. Germline V gene data show CDR1 as SGDLS and CDR2 as YYNGEE. The CDR3 has 15 residues. With 1 base clipped from V and 3 bases from J, the junction kept 4 bases outside the gene matches.

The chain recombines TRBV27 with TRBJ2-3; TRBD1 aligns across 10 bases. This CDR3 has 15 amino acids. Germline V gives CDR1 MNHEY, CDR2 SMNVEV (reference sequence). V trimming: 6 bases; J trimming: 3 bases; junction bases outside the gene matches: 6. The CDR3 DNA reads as TGTGCCAGCAGAAAAAGGACAGGGGGAACAGATACGCAGTATTTT. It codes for CASRKRTGGTDTQYF.

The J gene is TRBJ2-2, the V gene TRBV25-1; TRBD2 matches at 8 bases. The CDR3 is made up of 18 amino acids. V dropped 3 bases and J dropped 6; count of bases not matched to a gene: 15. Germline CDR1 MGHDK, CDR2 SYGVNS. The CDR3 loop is CASSEYPGGGPVPGELFF. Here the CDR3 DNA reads TGTGCCAGCAGTGAGTACCCAGGCGGGGGGCCAGTCCCCGGGGAGCTGTTTTTT.

Written as DNA, the CDR3 is TGTGCCAGCACGGCGCCAGGTGGATACAATGAGCAGTTCTTC. Protein: CASTAPGGYNEQFF. The rearrangement links TRBV6-1 to TRBJ2-1; D not resolved. V lost 7 bases and J 4 bases, leaving 14 bases between the germline ends. Germline loops: CDR1 MNHNS, CDR2 SASEGT. CDR3 length equals 14 residues.

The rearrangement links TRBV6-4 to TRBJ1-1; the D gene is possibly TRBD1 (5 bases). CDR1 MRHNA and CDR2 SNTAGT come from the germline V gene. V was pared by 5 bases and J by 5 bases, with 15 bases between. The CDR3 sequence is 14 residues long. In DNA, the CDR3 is TGTGCCAGCAGTCAAAGGGGAGGGTATACTGAAGCTTTCTTT. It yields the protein CASSQRGGYTEAFF.

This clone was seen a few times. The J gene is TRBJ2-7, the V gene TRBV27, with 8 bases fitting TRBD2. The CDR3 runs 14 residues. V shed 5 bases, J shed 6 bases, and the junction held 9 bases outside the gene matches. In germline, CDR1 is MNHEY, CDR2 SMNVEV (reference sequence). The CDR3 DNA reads TGTGCCAGCAGTCCCCGGGAGGGTTCAGGCGAGCAGTACTTC. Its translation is CASSPREGSGEQYF.

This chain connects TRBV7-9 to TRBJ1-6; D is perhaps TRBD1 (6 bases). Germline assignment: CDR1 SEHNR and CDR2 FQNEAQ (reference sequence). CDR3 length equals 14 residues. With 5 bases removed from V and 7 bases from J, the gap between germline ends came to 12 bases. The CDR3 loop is CASSDRTENSPLHF. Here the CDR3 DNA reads TGTGCCAGCAGCGACAGGACGGAAAATTCACCCCTCCACTTT.

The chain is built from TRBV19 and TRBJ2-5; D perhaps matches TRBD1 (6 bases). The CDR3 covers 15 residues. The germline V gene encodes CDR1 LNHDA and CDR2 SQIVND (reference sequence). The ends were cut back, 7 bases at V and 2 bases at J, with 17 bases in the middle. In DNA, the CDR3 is TGTGCCAGTAAACAGGGAGATTGGGATCAAGAGACCCAGTACTTC. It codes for CASKQGDWDQETQYF.